The 27 T cell receptor beta chains below were found in one sample sequenced in a study of T-cell memory formation after mild COVID-19. From the 5' RACE reads, TCRdb called clonotypes with MiXCR, one entry per CDR3 protein. The profile covers over 500,000 distinct CDR3 sequences, with 15% to 20% appearing a single time and less than 10% taken by the ten largest. Sequences were obtained from PBMCs or a T cell subset sorted from them (not recorded which). The receptors stem from an adult woman who had mild COVID-19 (a few samples of this study predate the infection). Cell type and time point are not known.

There are a few counts of this clonotype. V is TRBV27 and J is TRBJ2-1, with D possibly being TRBD2 (6 bases). The CDR3 has 18 amino acids. The V end was cut by 2 bases, the J end by 5 bases, with 22 bases between. Germline V CDR1 and CDR2: MNHEY, SMNVEV (reference sequence). CDR3 in amino acids: CASSLAPMEWGVNNEQFF. The CDR3 DNA follows: TGTGCCAGCAGTTTAGCCCCTATGGAATGGGGGGTTAACAATGAGCAGTTCTTC.

This clonotype was counted at least ten times. The chain employs TRBV20-1 and TRBJ1-1, with 9 nucleotides matching TRBD1. Losses at the gene ends were 4 bases for V and 3 bases for J; bases not matched to a gene: 6. The CDR3 has 14 amino acids. From germline, CDR1 is DFQATT and CDR2 SNEGSKA (reference sequence). The CDR3, as DNA: TGCAGTGCTAAGACAGGGGGTGTCGACACTGAAGCTTTCTTT. It specifies CSAKTGGVDTEAFF.

A few counts support this clonotype. The chain joins TRBV15 to TRBJ1-5; no firm D call. Per the germline V gene, CDR1 is LNHNV and CDR2 is YYDKDF (reference sequence). With 1 base removed from V and 12 bases from J, the gap between germline ends came to 16 bases. CDR3 size: 14 residues. The CDR3 is CATSRGKGSGHQHF. CDR3 in DNA: TGTGCCACCAGCAGAGGAAAAGGTTCTGGGCACCAGCATTTT.

The sample holds a few counts of this clonotype. The rearrangement links TRBV7-8 to TRBJ2-4; 8 positions agree with TRBD2. The germline V gene encodes CDR1 SGHVS and CDR2 FQNEAQ. The CDR3 contains 21 residues. The J segment lost 2 bases and the V segment lost 0 bases, leaving 18 bases of the junction unmatched. DNA of the CDR3: TGTGCCAGCAGCTTAGCTAGGCGTACGGGGGGGCCAACTAAGCCCAAAAACATTCAGTACTTC. It translates to CASSLARRTGGPTKPKNIQYF.

This chain connects TRBV18 to TRBJ2-7, with 8 bases lining up with TRBD1. This CDR3 is 14 amino acids long. The germline gives CDR1 KGHSH, CDR2 LQKENI. J gave up 3 bases and V 2 bases, and 3 bases lay outside the gene matches. The CDR3 nucleotides read TGTGCCAGCTCACCAGAGACAGGGGACTACGAGCAGTACTTC. It yields the protein CASSPETGDYEQYF. Variable domain in full (rest from reference TRBV18 and TRBJ2-7): NAGVMQNPRHLVRRRGQEARLRCSPMKGHSHVYWYRQLPEEGLKFMVYLQKENIIDESGMPKERFSAEFPKEGPSILRIQQVVRGDSAAYFCASSPETGDYEQYFGPGTRLTVT.

The V gene is TRBV15, the J gene TRBJ1-3; D is ambiguous. The CDR3 runs 12 residues. Deletions cut 2 bases from V and 9 bases from J, with 8 bases between. Germline values: CDR1 LNHNV, CDR2 YYDKDF (reference sequence). The CDR3 DNA reads as TGTGCCACCAGCAGAAAAAGCGGCACCATATATTTT. Translated, it gives CATSRKSGTIYF. The full variable domain, in which reference TRBV15 and TRBJ1-3 provide the parts outside the CDR3, is DAMVIQNPRYQVTQFGKPVTLSCSQTLNHNVMYWYQQKSSQAPKLLFHYYDKDFNNEADTPDNFQSRRPNTSFCFLDIRSPGLGDTAMYLCATSRKSGTIYFGEGSWLTVV.

This clonotype was counted a few times. The chain recombines TRBV7-9 with TRBJ2-4; unclear D gene. This CDR3 is built from 15 residues. Looked up from germline, CDR1 is SEHNR and CDR2 is FQNEAQ (reference sequence). V was clipped by 11 bases and J by 0 bases, with 17 bases between them. This chain's CDR3 is CASTTTTLAKNIQYF. The CDR3 nucleotides read TGTGCCTCTACAACAACAACTTTAGCCAAAAACATTCAGTACTTC.

The rearrangement joins TRBV7-9 to TRBJ2-3, with D possibly matching TRBD2 (5 bases). The CDR3 length is 17 residues. The germline CDR1 and CDR2 sequences are SEHNR and FQNEAQ (reference sequence). The V end lost 1 base, the J end lost 2 bases, and 16 bases lay between the germline ends. The CDR3 is CASSLDLASRNTDTQYF. In nucleotides, the CDR3 is TGTGCCAGCAGCTTAGACTTAGCTAGCCGGAACACAGATACGCAGTATTTT.

The chain combines TRBV7-8 with TRBJ1-5, with D hard to call. The CDR3 totals 16 residues. The germline V gene encodes CDR1 SGHVS and CDR2 FQNEAQ. The V end was cut by 0 bases, the J end by 3 bases, with 12 bases between. CDR3 amino acids: CASSLAMTGINQPQHF. The DNA of the CDR3 is TGTGCCAGCAGCTTAGCGATGACGGGGATCAATCAGCCCCAGCATTTT.

The chain's CDR3 is CASSYSSRTHSGNTIYF. The CDR3 DNA reads TGTGCCAGCAGTTACTCATCAAGGACCCACTCTGGAAACACCATATATTTT. This chain joins TRBV6-5 and TRBJ1-3; D remains ambiguous. This CDR3 has 17 residues. Germline V gives CDR1 MNHEY, CDR2 SVGAGI. Between the trimmed V and J ends, which lost 0 bases and 0 bases, there was a span of 12 bases.

The V call is TRBV20-1, the J call TRBJ2-5; D unresolved. Trimming shortened V by 0 bases and J by 2 bases, and 13 bases separated the two germline ends. The length of the CDR3 is 15 residues. Germline assignment: CDR1 DFQATT and CDR2 SNEGSKA (reference sequence). The CDR3: CSARDGHSLQETQYF. Written as DNA, the CDR3 is TGCAGTGCTAGAGATGGTCACAGCTTACAAGAGACCCAGTACTTC.

This clonotype has a handful of counts. The V call is TRBV7-9, the J call TRBJ2-7; TRBD2 matches at 8 bases. There are 16 residues in the CDR3. J lost 1 base, V lost 4 bases, and 9 bases had no gene match. From germline, CDR1 is SEHNR and CDR2 FQNEAQ (reference sequence). CDR3 in DNA: TGTGCCAGCAGCTCGGGGCTAGCGGGCTATTCCTACGAGCAGTACTTC. The encoded protein is CASSSGLAGYSYEQYF.

This chain links TRBV2 with TRBJ1-2, with TRBD1 matching 9 bases. This CDR3 spans 15 amino acids. In germline, CDR1 is SNHLY, CDR2 FYNNEI. Trimming removed 0 bases from V and 6 bases from J; junction bases left unmatched: 5. The CDR3, as DNA: TGTGCCAGCAGTGAAGCGCCGGGACAGGGCCATGGCTACACCTTC. Translation: CASSEAPGQGHGYTF.

In its sample, this clonotype was seen many times. This chain connects TRBV5-1 to TRBJ2-3, with D perhaps being TRBD1 or TRBD2 (5 bases each). CDR1 SGHRS and CDR2 YFSETQ come from the germline V gene. Trimming took 4 bases from V and 5 from J, leaving 17 bases between them. This CDR3 region has 15 residues. As DNA, the CDR3 is TGCGCCAGCAGCCCCTTCGGGACCCCTGGAGATACGCAGTATTTT. Amino acid sequence: CASSPFGTPGDTQYF.

This clonotype was seen more than once but under ten times. V and J are TRBV4-2 and TRBJ1-1; 10 bases are a match to TRBD1. The V gene end was trimmed by 4 bases and the J gene end by 3 bases; junction bases not matched to a gene: 14. Germline assignment: CDR1 LGHNA and CDR2 YNFKEQ. CDR3 length equals 18 residues. This CDR3 reads CASSREPGQGTTDTEAFF. The CDR3, as DNA: TGTGCCAGCAGCCGAGAACCGGGACAGGGGACCACGGACACTGAAGCTTTCTTT.

This chain joins TRBV7-8 and TRBJ2-7; 8 bases match TRBD1. Trimming removed 3 bases from V and 3 bases from J; junction bases left unmatched: 7. This CDR3 spans 15 amino acids. Germline CDR1 and CDR2: SGHVS and FQNEAQ. In nucleotides, the CDR3 is TGTGCCAGCAGCTTCTCGGGGACAGGAGACTACGAGCAGTACTTC. This codes for CASSFSGTGDYEQYF. Supplemented by reference TRBV7-8 and TRBJ2-7, the full variable domain reads GAGVSQSPRYKVAKRGQDVALRCDPISGHVSLFWYQQALGQGPEFLTYFQNEAQLDKSGLPSDRFFAERPEGSVSTLKIQRTQQEDSAVYLCASSFSGTGDYEQYFGPGTRLTVT.

This clonotype turned up a few times. The chain carries TRBV24-1 and TRBJ1-5; D is undetermined. Trimming removed 1 base at V and 1 base at J, with 10 bases between. Per germline, CDR1 KGHDR and CDR2 SFDVKD. This CDR3 comprises 16 residues. The CDR3 loop is CATSDFRGKSNQPQHF. Here the CDR3 DNA reads TGTGCCACCAGTGATTTTCGAGGAAAGAGCAATCAGCCCCAGCATTTT.

This clonotype was seen repeatedly, ten times or more. The rearrangement joins TRBV18 to TRBJ2-7; D may correspond to TRBD1 or TRBD2 (6 bases each). From germline, CDR1 is KGHSH and CDR2 LQKENI. Trimming pared 3 bases from V and 2 bases from J, leaving 11 bases between. The CDR3 spans 14 residues. The CDR3, as DNA: TGTGCCAGCTCACCGCCGGGGGCCACCTACGAGCAGTACTTC. Encoded protein: CASSPPGATYEQYF.

In DNA, the CDR3 is TGCAGCGTTGCTTTTCGACAGGGGGCCTACAATGAGCAGTTCTTC. This translates into CSVAFRQGAYNEQFF. The V gene is TRBV29-1, the J gene TRBJ2-1; 9 bases line up with TRBD1. J gave up 2 bases and V 4 bases, and 6 bases lay outside the gene matches. From germline, CDR1 is SQVTM and CDR2 ANQGSEA. This CDR3 comprises 15 residues.

This clonotype occurred many times. This chain joins TRBV12-3 or TRBV12-4 and TRBJ2-1; tentatively, D is TRBD1 or TRBD2 (7 bases each). The V gene lost 4 bases and the J gene lost 9 bases, with 13 bases spanning the gap. The CDR3 consists of 13 residues. CDR3: CASSSGGAGEQFF. CDR3 nucleotide sequence: TGTGCCAGCAGTTCAGGGGGGGCTGGTGAGCAGTTCTTC.

The V and J genes are TRBV7-2 and TRBJ2-7; D possibly corresponds to TRBD1 (5 bases). The CDR3 runs 15 residues. V gave up 1 base and J gave up 2 bases, with 12 bases separating them. Germline assignment: CDR1 SGHTA and CDR2 FQGNSA. CDR3 loop: CASSLGSQGAYEQYF. The DNA for the CDR3 is TGTGCCAGCAGCTTAGGTTCCCAGGGCGCCTACGAGCAGTACTTC.

This clonotype has only a few counts. As DNA, the CDR3 is TGTGCCAGCAGCCAAGTTCCGGGCCCTGAAGCTTTCTTT. The encoded protein is CASSQVPGPEAFF. The chain couples TRBV3-1 to TRBJ1-1; no clear D. Trimming removed 1 base at V and 6 bases at J, with 9 bases between. The CDR3 is 13 residues long. Germline loops: CDR1 LGHDT, CDR2 YNNKEL (reference sequence). Drawing the rest from reference TRBV3-1 and TRBJ1-1, the complete variable domain is DTAVSQTPKYLVTQMGNDKSIKCEQNLGHDTMYWYKQDSKKFLKIMFSYNNKELIINETVPNRFSPKSPDKAHLNLHINSLELGDSAVYFCASSQVPGPEAFFGQGTRLTVV.

As to this clonotype: At one end the junction does not follow the germline gene, possibly because of a read error. The chain joins TRBV7-9 to TRBJ2-7, with D unclear. Germline loops: CDR1 SEHNR, CDR2 FQNEAQ (reference sequence). CDR3 length: 15 residues. The CDR3: CARSLESTAPYEQYF. CDR3 DNA sequence: TGTGCCAGAAGCTTAGAGTCAACGGCACCCTACGAGCAGTACTTC.

This sequence joins TRBV29-1 and TRBJ1-1; D may be TRBD1 (6 bases). Trimming took 4 bases from V and 5 from J, leaving 14 bases between them. In germline, CDR1 is SQVTM, CDR2 ANQGSEA. CDR3 size: 13 residues. The CDR3 DNA follows: TGCAGCGTTGGGGGGCAGGGGCTAACTGAAGCTTTCTTT. Its translation: CSVGGQGLTEAFF.

This chain links TRBV7-9 with TRBJ2-7, with D possibly TRBD2 on 5 matching bases. Per germline, CDR1 SEHNR and CDR2 FQNEAQ (reference sequence). The ends were cut back, 5 bases at V and 2 bases at J, with 10 bases in the middle. This CDR3 region has 13 residues. Written as DNA, the CDR3 is TGTGCCAGCAGCGAGGACTTGACCTACGAGCAGTACTTC. This encodes CASSEDLTYEQYF.

This clonotype was picked up a small number of times. The chain recombines TRBV7-3 with TRBJ1-1; the D is unclear. CDR1 and CDR2 from the germline V gene are SGHTA and FQGTGA. The CDR3 loop spans 13 amino acids. Trimming took 5 bases from V and 1 from J, leaving 8 bases between them. CDR3 sequence reads: CASSESANTEAFF. The CDR3 nucleotides are TGTGCCAGCAGCGAGTCAGCGAACACTGAAGCTTTCTTT.

This chain's CDR3 is CSVVFPGDPYEQYF. DNA of the CDR3: TGCAGCGTTGTATTTCCGGGGGACCCCTACGAGCAGTACTTC. This chain joins TRBV29-1 and TRBJ2-7; D is possibly TRBD2 (6 bases). Germline CDR1 reads SQVTM; CDR2 reads ANQGSEA. V was shortened by 4 bases and J by 2 bases, with 15 bases between the two germline ends. This CDR3 spans 14 amino acids.